This is a list of T cell receptor beta chains from one sample in a study of lymphopenia after photon versus proton radiotherapy. Sequencing used immunoSEQ multiplex PCR; TCRdb keeps in-frame clones, though not all of them. Here the sample spans approximately 70,000 clones, about nine tenths being singletons. Sequenced here: peripheral blood, sampled from a patient treated with proton-based radiotherapy. These receptors all come from a man at least 80 years old with esophageal cancer. Each CDR3 is given with its conserved first and last residue.

CDR3 protein,CDR3 length,V gene,J gene
CASKLGYTGELFF,13,TRBV5-4,TRBJ2-2
CASSLGRNNEQFF,13,TRBV11-2,TRBJ2-1
CASMLADTQYF,11,TRBV2,TRBJ2-3
CASSQARTSGSFYEQYF,17,TRBV4-3,TRBJ2-7
CASSPTGRDTDTQYF,15,TRBV2,TRBJ2-3
CASSPVRGFQETQYF,15,TRBV5-4,TRBJ2-5
CASSTGGGNQPQHF,14,TRBV19,TRBJ1-5
CASSAGRVTDTQYF,14,TRBV19,TRBJ2-3
CASSKQFLLQYRDYYNEQFF,20,TRBV21-1,TRBJ2-1
CASSSLPGQGIDEQFF,16,TRBV7-9,TRBJ2-1
CASSDNVNTEAFF,13,TRBV6-1,TRBJ1-1
CASSFRQGPSSGYTF,15,TRBV5-1,TRBJ1-2
CASSVKETQYF,11,TRBV2,TRBJ2-5